The clone carrying this TCR beta chain was picked up many times. No fewer than 5 micrograms of total RNA were isolated from every sample. A sample-barcoded 5' primer and a J-beta primer mix were used in a second PCR of roughly 6 to 12 cycles. Each cDNA molecule carried a tag from a template-switch adaptor that contained 12 random nucleotides. Every sample returned 2.5 million or more CDR3-containing paired-end reads. TCRdb processed the 5' RACE reads anew with MiXCR; each CDR3 protein has one entry. The repertoire holds more than 450,000 distinct CDR3 sequences, roughly a quarter seen once, with about 3.3% in the top ten. This entry belongs to a study of blood T cells in healthy people across ages. The CDR3 contains 17 residues. With V trimmed by 0 bases and J by 5 bases, 12 bases remained unmatched. The germline gives CDR1 SGHRS, CDR2 YFSETQ. Another study also made use of these data, one on T cells of mothers and their children. That report notes: The donor cohort consisted of a few healthy Caucasian mothers and their six children.

The sequence derives from a boy aged 2-9 years in good health. The sample consisted of blood. This chain joins TRBV5-1 and TRBJ2-5; 8 bases are a match to TRBD2. The CDR3 nucleotides read TGCGCCAGCAGCTTGGCCGGGATTAGCGGGACGGCGGAGACCCAGTACTTC. Protein product: CASSLAGISGTAETQYF.